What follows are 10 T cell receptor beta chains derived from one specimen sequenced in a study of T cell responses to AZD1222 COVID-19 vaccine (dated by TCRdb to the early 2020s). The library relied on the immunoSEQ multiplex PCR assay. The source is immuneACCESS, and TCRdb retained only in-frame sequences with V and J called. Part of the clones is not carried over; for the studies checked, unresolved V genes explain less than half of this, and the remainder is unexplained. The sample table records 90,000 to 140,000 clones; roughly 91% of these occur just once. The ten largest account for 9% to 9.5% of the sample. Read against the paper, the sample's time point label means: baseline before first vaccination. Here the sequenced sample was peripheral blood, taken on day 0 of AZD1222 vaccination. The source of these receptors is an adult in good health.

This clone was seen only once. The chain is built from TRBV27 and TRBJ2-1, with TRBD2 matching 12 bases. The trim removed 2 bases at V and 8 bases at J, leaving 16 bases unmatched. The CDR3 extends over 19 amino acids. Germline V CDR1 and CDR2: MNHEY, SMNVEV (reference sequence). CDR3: CASSLQWWASGRAVDEQFF. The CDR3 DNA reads TGTGCCAGCAGTTTACAATGGTGGGCTAGCGGGAGGGCGGTGGATGAGCAGTTCTTC.

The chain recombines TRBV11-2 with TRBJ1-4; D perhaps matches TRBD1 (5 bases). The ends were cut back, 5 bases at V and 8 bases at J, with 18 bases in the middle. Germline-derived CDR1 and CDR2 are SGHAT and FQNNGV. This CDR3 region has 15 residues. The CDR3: CASSLRRGLGEKLFF. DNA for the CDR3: TGTGCCAGCAGCCTTCGGAGGGGCCTGGGCGAAAAACTGTTTTTT.

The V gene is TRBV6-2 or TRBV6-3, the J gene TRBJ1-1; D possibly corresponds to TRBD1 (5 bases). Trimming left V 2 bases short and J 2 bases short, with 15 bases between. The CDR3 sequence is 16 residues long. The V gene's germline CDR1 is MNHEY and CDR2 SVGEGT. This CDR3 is CASSYRGFIGNTEAFF. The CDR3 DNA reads TGTGCCAGCAGTTACAGGGGTTTTATCGGAAACACTGAAGCTTTCTTT.

DNA for the CDR3: TGTGCCAGCAGCTACCTCGGGAGTGGCAATGAGCAGTTCTTC. This gives the protein CASSYLGSGNEQFF. The chain recombines TRBV7-9 with TRBJ2-1; TRBD2 might be the D (6 bases). This CDR3 is built from 14 residues. Trimming cost V 4 bases and J 6 bases, with 13 bases left between them. Germline assignment: CDR1 SEHNR and CDR2 FQNEAQ (reference sequence).

CDR3 amino acids: CASSPWASPDTQYF. The DNA for the CDR3 is TGTGCCAGCAGTCCCTGGGCTAGCCCAGATACGCAGTATTTT. The chain recombines TRBV28 with TRBJ2-3; D is perhaps TRBD2 (5 bases). The V end lost 5 bases, the J end lost 4 bases, and 13 bases lay between the germline ends. The CDR3 extends over 14 amino acids. Germline lookup yields CDR1 MDHEN and CDR2 SYDVKM. Based on the CDR3 plus reference TRBV28 and TRBJ2-3, the full variable domain is DVKVTQSSRYLVKRTGEKVFLECVQDMDHENMFWYRQDPGLGLRLIYFSYDVKMKEKGDIPEGYSVSREKKERFSLILESASTNQTSMYLCASSPWASPDTQYFGPGTRLTVL.

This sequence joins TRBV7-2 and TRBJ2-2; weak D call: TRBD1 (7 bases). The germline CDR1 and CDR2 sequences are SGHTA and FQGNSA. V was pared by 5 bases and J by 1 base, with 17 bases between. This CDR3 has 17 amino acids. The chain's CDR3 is CASSRGSGGLNTGELFF. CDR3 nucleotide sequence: TGTGCCAGCAGCCGGGGGTCAGGGGGGTTGAACACCGGGGAGCTGTTTTTT.

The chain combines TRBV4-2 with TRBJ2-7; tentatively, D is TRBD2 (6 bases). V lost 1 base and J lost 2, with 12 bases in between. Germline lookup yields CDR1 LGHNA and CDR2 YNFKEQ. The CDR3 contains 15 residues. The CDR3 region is CASSQAGTSAYEQYF. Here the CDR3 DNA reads TGTGCCAGCAGCCAAGCCGGGACTTCCGCCTACGAGCAGTACTTC.

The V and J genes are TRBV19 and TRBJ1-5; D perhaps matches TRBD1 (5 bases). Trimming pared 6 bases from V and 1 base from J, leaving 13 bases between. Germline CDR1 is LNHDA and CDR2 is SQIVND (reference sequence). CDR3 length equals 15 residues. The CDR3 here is CASSYLGGSNQPQHF. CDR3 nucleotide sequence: TGTGCCAGTAGCTACCTCGGGGGGAGCAATCAGCCCCAGCATTTT.

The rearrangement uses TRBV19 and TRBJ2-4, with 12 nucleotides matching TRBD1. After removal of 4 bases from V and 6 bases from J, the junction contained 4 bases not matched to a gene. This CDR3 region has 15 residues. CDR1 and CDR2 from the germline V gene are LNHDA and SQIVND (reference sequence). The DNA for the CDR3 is TGTGCCAGTAGTACGGGACAGGGGGCGAGAAACATTCAGTACTTC. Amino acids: CASSTGQGARNIQYF.

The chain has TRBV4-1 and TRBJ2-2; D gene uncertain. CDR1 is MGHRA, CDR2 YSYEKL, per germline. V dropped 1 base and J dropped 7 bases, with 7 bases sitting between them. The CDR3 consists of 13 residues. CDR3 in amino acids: CASSQGVNGELFF. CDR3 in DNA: TGCGCCAGCAGCCAAGGGGTAAACGGGGAGCTGTTTTTT.